This TCR beta chain emerged from a study of T cells in Graves' hyperthyroidism and ophthalmopathy. At the level of the study: Peripheral blood was obtained at initial diagnosis, preceding any treatment.

This clonotype was seen ten or more times. Its antigen is unidentified. The blood sample predates any ophthalmopathy symptoms, coming from first hyperthyroidism diagnosis. PBMCs came from more than 9.5 ml fresh peripheral blood. TCR beta CDR3 regions were amplified from RNA. First-round RT-PCR targeting the TCR CDR3 was performed with the HTBI primer set. TCRdb re-called the multiplex PCR reads with MiXCR, one entry per CDR3 protein. The sample holds 270,000 or so distinct CDR3 sequences, 25% to 30% seen once. Germline V gene sequence: CDR1 SQVTM, CDR2 ANQGSEA. V lost 2 bases and J 1 base, leaving 8 bases between the germline ends. The CDR3 is made up of 13 amino acids. Study-level results: Most expanded thyroid clonotypes above 0.001 recurred in blood.

Sequencing was done on a sample of blood. The chain is built from TRBV29-1 and TRBJ1-2, with D unclear. The receptor's source is a man aged 35-49 years with Graves' hyperthyroidism that later progressed to Graves' ophthalmopathy. DNA for the CDR3: TGCAGCGTTGAACGGTACAGTAACTATGGCTACACCTTC. Its translation: CSVERYSNYGYTF.